The clone carrying this T cell receptor (beta chain) was seen at least ten times. Its antigen is as yet unknown. Until they underwent thyroid surgery, no patient had received any treatment. The data originate from a study of metastatic and nonmetastatic thyroid tumors. Study-wide background: Comparison of repertoires was carried out across blood and tumor or nodule tissue from malignant and benign thyroid patients. Study conclusions and caveats: The study reportedly found significantly higher TCR beta diversity in malignant thyroid tumors than benign nodules, in blood and tumor.

Under the authors' procedure: Variation in CDR3 across clinicopathological groups served as the basis for constructing a distant-metastasis classifier in papillary thyroid cancer. TCRdb re-clonotyped the PCR reads via MiXCR. The V and J calls were not made by the authors but by TCRdb's processing. The table has roughly 98,000 clones, 15% seen once. Germline V lookup: CDR1 MNHEY, CDR2 SMNVEV (reference sequence). V lost 2 bases and J lost 0, with 4 bases in between. This CDR3 is built from 14 residues. The sample consisted of blood. This sequence was found in a female donor with papillary thyroid cancer or a benign thyroid nodule (not recorded which). Some clones in this sample may be carry-over from other donors' samples. The V gene is TRBV27, the J gene TRBJ2-2; the D is unclear. CDR3 residues: CASSLIANTGELFF. The CDR3 nucleotides read TGTGCCAGCAGTTTAATAGCGAACACCGGGGAGCTGTTTTTT.